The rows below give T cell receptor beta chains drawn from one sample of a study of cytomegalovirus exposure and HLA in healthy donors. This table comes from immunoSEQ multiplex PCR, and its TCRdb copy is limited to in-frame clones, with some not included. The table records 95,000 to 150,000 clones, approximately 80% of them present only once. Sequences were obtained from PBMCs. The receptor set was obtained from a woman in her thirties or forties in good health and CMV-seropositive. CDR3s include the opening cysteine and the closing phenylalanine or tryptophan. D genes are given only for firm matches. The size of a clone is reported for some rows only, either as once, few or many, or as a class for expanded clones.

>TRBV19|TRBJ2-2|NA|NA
CASSSGRNSGELFF
TGTGCCAGTAGTAGCGGCCGGAATTCAGGGGAGCTGTTTTTT
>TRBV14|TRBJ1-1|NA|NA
CASSQTYNTEAFF
TGTGCCAGCAGCCAAACTTACAACACTGAAGCTTTCTTT
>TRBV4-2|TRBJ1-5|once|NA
CASSQDRGGYQPQHF
TGTGCCAGCAGCCAAGATCGGGGAGGGTATCAGCCCCAGCATTTT
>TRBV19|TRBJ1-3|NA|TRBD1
CASSRRQGDSGNTIYF
TGTGCCAGTAGTAGAAGACAGGGGGACTCTGGAAACACCATATATTTT
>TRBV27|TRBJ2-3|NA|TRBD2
CASKVLAGGKTSTDTQYF
TGTGCCAGCAAGGTCCTAGCGGGGGGCAAAACTAGCACAGATACGCAGTATTTT
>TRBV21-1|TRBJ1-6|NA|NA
CASSKVVGQGQPYNSPLHF
TGTGCCAGCAGCAAAGTAGTGGGACAGGGACAACCTTATAATTCACCCCTCCACTTT
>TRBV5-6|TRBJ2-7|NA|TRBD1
CASTEQGYEQYF
TGTGCCAGCACCGAACAGGGGTACGAGCAGTACTTC
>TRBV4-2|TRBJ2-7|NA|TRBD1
CASSQRDSAYEQYF
TGTGCCAGCAGCCAACGGGACAGTGCGTACGAGCAGTACTTC
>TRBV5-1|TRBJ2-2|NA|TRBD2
CASSTNSGSPTGELFF
TGCGCCAGCAGCACAAATAGCGGGAGCCCCACCGGGGAGCTGTTTTTT
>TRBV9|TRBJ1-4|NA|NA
CASSVFSATNEKLFF
TGTGCCAGCAGCGTCTTTTCTGCAACTAATGAAAAACTGTTTTTT
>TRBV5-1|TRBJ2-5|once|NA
CASSLGGRDETQYF
TGCGCCAGCAGCTTGGGGGGCAGGGATGAGACCCAGTACTTC
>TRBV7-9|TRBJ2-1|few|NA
CASIQDNYNEQFF
TGTGCCAGCATTCAGGACAACTACAATGAGCAGTTCTTC
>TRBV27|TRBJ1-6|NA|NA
CASKSSYNSPLHF
TGTGCCAGCAAGAGCTCCTATAATTCACCCCTCCACTTT
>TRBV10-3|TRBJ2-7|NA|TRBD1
CAISGTGGSYEQYF
TGTGCCATCTCCGGGACAGGGGGCTCCTACGAGCAGTACTTC
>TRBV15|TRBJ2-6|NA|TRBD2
CATSRGGLADYSGANVLTF
TGTGCCACCAGCAGGGGGGGACTAGCGGATTACTCTGGGGCCAACGTCCTGACTTTC
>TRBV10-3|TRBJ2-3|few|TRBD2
CAVGGGGLDTQYF
TGTGCCGTGGGGGGCGGGGGGTTAGATACGCAGTATTTT
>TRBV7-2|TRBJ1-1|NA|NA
CASSPNPGNTEAFF
TGTGCCAGCAGCCCAAATCCCGGTAACACTGAAGCTTTCTTT
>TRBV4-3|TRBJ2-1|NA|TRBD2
CASSQRHGTSGRFSYNEQFF
TGCGCCAGCAGCCAACGTCACGGGACTAGCGGGAGGTTCTCCTACAATGAGCAGTTCTTC
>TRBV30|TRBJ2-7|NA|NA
CAWGGAYEQYF
TGTGCCTGGGGGGGGGCGTACGAGCAGTACTTC
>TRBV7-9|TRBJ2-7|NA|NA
CASSPTLQGYEQYF
TGTGCCAGCAGCCCCACACTACAGGGCTACGAGCAGTACTTC
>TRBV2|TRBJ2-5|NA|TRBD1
CASRSFGTGIRETQYF
TGTGCCAGCAGATCATTTGGGACAGGCATTCGCGAGACCCAGTACTTC
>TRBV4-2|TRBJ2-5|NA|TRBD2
CASSQDTGGQETQYF
TGTGCCAGCAGCCAAGATACGGGGGGGCAAGAGACCCAGTACTTC
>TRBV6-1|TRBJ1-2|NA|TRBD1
CASSLDRVVDYTF
TGTGCCAGCAGCCTCGACAGGGTAGTCGACTACACCTTC
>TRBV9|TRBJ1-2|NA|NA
CASNGGGGYTF
TGTGCCAGCAACGGGGGTGGAGGCTACACCTTC
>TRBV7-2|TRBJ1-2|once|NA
CASSRVPQDVGGYTF
TGTGCCAGCAGCCGAGTTCCACAGGACGTGGGCGGCTACACCTTC
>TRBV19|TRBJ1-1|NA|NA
CASSIGGRDTEAFF
TGTGCCAGTAGTATTGGAGGGCGGGACACTGAAGCTTTCTTT
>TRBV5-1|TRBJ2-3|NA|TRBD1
CASSLEGQGTDTQYF
TGCGCCAGCAGCTTGGAAGGACAGGGAACAGATACGCAGTATTTT
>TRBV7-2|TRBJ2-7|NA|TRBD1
CASSSNTVRGRGSEQYF
TGTGCCAGCAGCTCCAATACAGTCAGGGGGAGAGGAAGCGAGCAGTACTTC
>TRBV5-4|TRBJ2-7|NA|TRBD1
CASSFPGTGIYEQYF
TGTGCCAGCAGCTTTCCCGGGACAGGGATCTACGAGCAGTACTTC
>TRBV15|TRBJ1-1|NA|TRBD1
CATSRDRGWTEAFF
TGTGCCACCAGCAGAGACAGGGGGTGGACTGAAGCTTTCTTT
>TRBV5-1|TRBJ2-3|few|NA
CASSLVLGASTDTQYF
TGCGCCAGCAGCTTGGTTTTGGGGGCTAGCACAGATACGCAGTATTTT
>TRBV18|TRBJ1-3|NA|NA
CASSEEGLYSGNTIYF
TGTGCCAGCTCCGAGGAGGGGTTGTATTCTGGAAACACCATATATTTT
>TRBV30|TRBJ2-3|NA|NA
CAWSVLSAPGTDTQYF
TGTGCCTGGAGTGTCCTTAGTGCCCCTGGCACAGATACGCAGTATTTT
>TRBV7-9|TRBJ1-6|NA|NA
CASSLEAGPLHF
TGTGCCAGCAGCTTAGAAGCCGGACCCCTCCACTTT
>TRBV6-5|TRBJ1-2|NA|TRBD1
CASSYKTGNGGYTF
TGTGCCAGCAGCTACAAGACAGGGAATGGTGGCTACACCTTC
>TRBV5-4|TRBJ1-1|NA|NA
CASSLLSDTEAFF
TGTGCCAGCAGCTTGCTTTCGGACACTGAAGCTTTCTTT
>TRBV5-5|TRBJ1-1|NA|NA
CASSWYIGGAFF
TGTGCCAGCAGCTGGTATATAGGAGGAGCTTTCTTT
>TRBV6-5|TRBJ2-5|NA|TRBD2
CASSYGRVGQTQYF
TGTGCCAGCAGTTACGGGAGGGTAGGGCAGACCCAGTACTTC
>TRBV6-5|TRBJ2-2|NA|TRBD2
CASSRGDTGELFF
TGTGCCAGCAGCCGGGGGGACACCGGGGAGCTGTTTTTT
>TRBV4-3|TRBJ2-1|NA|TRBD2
CASSLRREGPDEQFF
TGCGCCAGCAGCCTGAGGCGGGAGGGCCCAGATGAGCAGTTCTTC
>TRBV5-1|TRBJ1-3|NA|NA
CASSLGGGRNTIYF
TGCGCCAGCAGCTTGGGAGGAGGGCGAAACACCATATATTTT
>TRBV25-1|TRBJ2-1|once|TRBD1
CASSLSGTGLNEQFF
TGTGCCAGCAGTCTCTCAGGGACAGGGTTGAATGAGCAGTTCTTC
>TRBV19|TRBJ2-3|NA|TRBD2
CASSIVQPSGGAGDTQYF
TGTGCCAGTAGTATCGTCCAGCCTAGCGGGGGGGCCGGAGATACGCAGTATTTT
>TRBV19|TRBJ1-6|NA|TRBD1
CASSRGQDYNSPLHF
TGTGCCAGTAGTAGAGGACAGGATTATAATTCACCCCTCCACTTT
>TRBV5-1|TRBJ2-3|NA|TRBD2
CASSLTSGSGDTQYF
TGCGCCAGCAGCTTGACTAGCGGGAGCGGAGATACGCAGTATTTT
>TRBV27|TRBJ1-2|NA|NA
CASRRAGENGYTF
TGTGCCAGCAGGAGGGCAGGGGAAAATGGCTACACCTTC
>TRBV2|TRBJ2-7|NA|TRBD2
CASSDGGRARREQYF
TGTGCCAGCAGTGATGGCGGGAGGGCCCGGCGCGAGCAGTACTTC
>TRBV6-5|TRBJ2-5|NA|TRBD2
CASSFLAGGPETQYF
TGTGCCAGCAGCTTCCTAGCGGGAGGGCCAGAGACCCAGTACTTC
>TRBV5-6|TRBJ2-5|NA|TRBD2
CASSSGLYGQETQYF
TGTGCCAGCAGCTCGGGACTATACGGGCAAGAGACCCAGTACTTC
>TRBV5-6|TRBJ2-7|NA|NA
CASSHRLVRDEQYF
TGTGCCAGCAGCCATAGACTAGTACGGGACGAGCAGTACTTC
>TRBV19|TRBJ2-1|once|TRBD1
CASSIGTGFEQFF
TGTGCCAGTAGTATAGGGACAGGGTTTGAGCAGTTCTTC
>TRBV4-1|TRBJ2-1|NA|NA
CASSPLGGNTYEQFF
TGCGCCAGCAGCCCTCTTGGCGGGAATACGTATGAGCAGTTCTTC
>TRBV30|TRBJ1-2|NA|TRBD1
CAWISDRAHWTGYTF
TGTGCCTGGATCTCGGACAGGGCCCATTGGACGGGCTACACCTTC
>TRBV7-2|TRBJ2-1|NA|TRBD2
CASSSELAGRTYNEQFF
TGTGCCAGCAGCTCAGAATTGGCCGGGAGGACATACAATGAGCAGTTCTTC
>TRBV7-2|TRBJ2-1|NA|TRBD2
CASSREAGALGDEQFF
TGTGCCAGCAGCAGGGAAGCGGGGGCCCTCGGGGATGAGCAGTTCTTC
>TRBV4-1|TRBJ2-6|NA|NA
CASSQKFGQVKSSGANVLTF
TGCGCCAGCAGCCAAAAATTCGGTCAGGTCAAATCCTCTGGGGCCAACGTCCTGACTTTC
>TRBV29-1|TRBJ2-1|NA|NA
CSRGERVSSYNEQFF
TGCAGTCGGGGAGAGCGGGTAAGCTCCTACAATGAGCAGTTCTTC